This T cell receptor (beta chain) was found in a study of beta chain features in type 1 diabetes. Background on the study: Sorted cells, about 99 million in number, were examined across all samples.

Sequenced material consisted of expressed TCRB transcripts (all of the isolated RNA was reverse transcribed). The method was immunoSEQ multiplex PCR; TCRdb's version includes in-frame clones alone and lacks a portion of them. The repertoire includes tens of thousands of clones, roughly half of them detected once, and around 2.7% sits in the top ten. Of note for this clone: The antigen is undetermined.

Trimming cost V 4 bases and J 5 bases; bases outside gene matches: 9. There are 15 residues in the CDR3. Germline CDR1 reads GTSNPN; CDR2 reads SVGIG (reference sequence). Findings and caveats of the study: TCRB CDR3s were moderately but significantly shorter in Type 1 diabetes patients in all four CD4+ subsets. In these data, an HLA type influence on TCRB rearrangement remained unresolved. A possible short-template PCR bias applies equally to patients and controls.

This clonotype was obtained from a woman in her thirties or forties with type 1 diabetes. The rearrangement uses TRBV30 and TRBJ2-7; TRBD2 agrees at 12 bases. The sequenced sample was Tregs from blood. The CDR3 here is CAWKMGLAGDDEQYF. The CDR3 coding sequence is TGTGCCTGGAAAATGGGACTAGCGGGTGATGACGAGCAGTACTTC.